A selection of T cell receptor beta chains follows, all from one sample in a study of vaccination effects on CD4 cells after COVID-19. These receptors' antigens are unknown. Some clones are missing from TCRdb's copy, which holds only in-frame ones; the method was immunoSEQ multiplex PCR. This sample has tens of thousands of clones, with around 76% found just once. This specimen was CD4+ T cells from PBMCs cultured without peptide, taken after COVID-19 vaccination. These receptors were taken from a human donor who had a prior SARS-CoV-2 infection. CDR3s include the opening cysteine and the closing phenylalanine or tryptophan. A D gene is named only where the DNA matches it firmly. The size entry is marked missing in some rows and otherwise reads once, few, many or a size class.

len | j_gene | v_gene | d_gene | abundance | CDR3aa | CDR3nt
13 | TRBJ1-2 | TRBV19 | NA | NA | CASSIERGAVYTF | TGTGCCAGTAGTATTGAAAGGGGCGCGGTCTACACCTTC
14 | TRBJ1-5 | TRBV2 | NA | NA | CASSDRQLNQPQHF | TGTGCCAGCAGTGATAGGCAGCTCAATCAGCCCCAGCATTTT
18 | TRBJ2-2 | TRBV10-3 | NA | once | CAISDARTITSGTGELFF | TGTGCCATCAGTGATGCGAGGACTATCACCTCGGGCACCGGGGAGCTGTTTTTT
19 | TRBJ2-2 | TRBV21-1 | NA | NA | CASSNQGTSGRVGTGELFF | TGTGCCAGCAGCAACCAGGGGACTAGCGGGAGGGTAGGCACCGGGGAGCTGTTTTTT
18 | TRBJ2-1 | TRBV24-1 | TRBD2 | once | CATSDEGSGAGRYNEQFF | TGTGCCACCAGTGATGAGGGTTCGGGAGCGGGGCGTTACAATGAGCAGTTCTTC
18 | TRBJ1-4 | TRBV6-1 | NA | NA | CASSEGWQAHSGEEKLFF | TGTGCCAGCAGTGAAGGATGGCAGGCCCACTCGGGGGAAGAAAAACTGTTTTTT
14 | TRBJ1-2 | TRBV7-9 | TRBD1 | NA | CASRRQGANYGYTF | TGTGCCAGCAGAAGACAGGGGGCGAACTATGGCTACACCTTC
14 | TRBJ2-1 | TRBV5-6 | TRBD2 | NA | CASSLAGEYNEQFF | TGTGCCAGCAGCTTAGCGGGAGAATACAATGAGCAGTTCTTC
15 | TRBJ1-2 | TRBV18 | TRBD1 | NA | CASSKDRTSNYGYTF | TGTGCCAGCTCAAAGGACAGGACCTCGAACTATGGCTACACCTTC
15 | TRBJ2-1 | TRBV5-4 | TRBD2 | NA | CASSLGGGSYNEQFF | TGTGCCAGCAGCCTCGGGGGGGGTTCCTACAATGAGCAGTTCTTC
13 | TRBJ2-3 | TRBV4-1 | NA | NA | CASSQLSPDTQYF | TGCGCCAGCAGCCAATTATCCCCAGATACGCAGTATTTT
15 | TRBJ2-7 | TRBV11-3 | NA | few | CASSLADGKTYEQYF | TGTGCCAGCAGCTTAGCTGATGGGAAGACCTACGAGCAGTACTTC
20 | TRBJ2-1 | TRBV7-2 | TRBD2 | NA | CASSLAVTSGGAWRYNEQFF | TGTGCCAGCAGCTTAGCGGTGACTAGCGGGGGGGCCTGGCGCTACAATGAGCAGTTCTTC
16 | TRBJ1-1 | TRBV4-1 | NA | NA | CASSQGVVRGDTEAFF | TGCGCCAGCAGCCAAGGAGTGGTCAGAGGGGACACTGAAGCTTTCTTT
11 | TRBJ2-7 | TRBV20-1 | NA | once | CSASRAYEQYF | TGCAGTGCTAGTAGAGCCTACGAGCAGTACTTC
15 | TRBJ2-1 | TRBV11-3 | NA | NA | CASSLGGGGVNEQFF | TGTGCCAGCAGCTTGGGGGGAGGGGGAGTCAATGAGCAGTTCTTC
14 | TRBJ2-7 | TRBV15 | TRBD2 | NA | CATSRVGGGYEQYF | TGTGCCACCAGCAGAGTGGGCGGGGGGTACGAGCAGTACTTC